A single sample gave rise to the 23 T cell receptor beta chains below, sequenced in a study of OX40 agonist ivuxolimab in advanced cancers. Profiling relied on immunoSEQ multiplex PCR, and the TCRdb table lists in-frame clones only, not all of them. The sample consists of around 35,000 clones, more than 60% of them appearing once. The specimen comprised CD4+ or CD8+ T cells sorted from blood, sampled in a trial of the OX40 agonist ivuxolimab. All receptors derive from an adult with an advanced solid tumor such as melanoma, head and neck, liver or kidney cancer.

V gene TRBV28 combines with J gene TRBJ2-5; possibly TRBD1 for D (6 bases). Germline V gene sequence: CDR1 MDHEN, CDR2 SYDVKM. V was trimmed by 3 bases and J by 4 bases, leaving 12 bases between them. The CDR3 extends over 14 amino acids. The CDR3 reads CASSFPSGVETQYF. CDR3 nucleotide sequence: TGTGCCAGCAGTTTCCCTTCAGGGGTAGAGACCCAGTACTTC.

Only one count was recorded for this clone. V and J are TRBV30 and TRBJ1-2, with D possibly matching TRBD1 (5 bases). CDR3 length equals 11 residues. Trimming took off 7 bases at V and 4 bases at J, with 10 bases between the two ends. From germline, CDR1 is GTSNPN and CDR2 SVGIG (reference sequence). The CDR3 region has the DNA TGTGCCTACGCGACAGCCTATGGCTACACCTTC. Its protein is CAYATAYGYTF.

J is TRBJ1-1 and V is TRBV5-1; 7 nucleotides align to TRBD1. Germline CDR1 SGHRS, CDR2 YFSETQ. This CDR3 contains 15 residues. The J segment lost 2 bases and the V segment lost 4 bases, leaving 8 bases of the junction unmatched. CDR3 amino acids: CASSQRTGGNTEAFF. The CDR3 nucleotides read TGCGCCAGCAGCCAGAGGACAGGTGGAAACACTGAAGCTTTCTTT.

This chain uses TRBV4-1 with TRBJ2-3, with 12 bases lining up with TRBD1. The V gene's germline CDR1 is MGHRA and CDR2 YSYEKL. The CDR3 length is 20 residues. The J segment lost 4 bases and the V segment lost 4 bases, leaving 18 bases of the junction unmatched. This CDR3 is CASSPSGQGATKTRADTQYF. In DNA, the CDR3 is TGCGCCAGCAGCCCGTCGGGACAGGGGGCAACAAAGACACGGGCAGATACGCAGTATTTT.

This clone was seen just once. V gene TRBV18 combines with J gene TRBJ2-7; no clear D gene. CDR1 is KGHSH and CDR2 is LQKENI in the germline V gene. Trimming stripped 5 bases from V and 1 base from J, with 3 bases between. The CDR3 covers 11 residues. In DNA form, the CDR3 reads TGTGCCAGCTCAGAGTCCTACGAGCAGTACTTC. It is translated as CASSESYEQYF.

A few counts support this clone. The V and J genes are TRBV5-8 and TRBJ2-1, with D perhaps matching TRBD2 (5 bases). V was shortened by 6 bases and J by 6 bases, with 22 bases between the two germline ends. The CDR3 loop spans 16 amino acids. Germline CDR1 SGHTS, CDR2 YDEGEE. The CDR3 region has the DNA TGTGCCAGCACCAACAACTTCATGGACGGACTCAATGAGCAGTTCTTC. Translating it yields CASTNNFMDGLNEQFF.

With respect to this clone: The sample holds other DNA sequences that translate to the same CDR3. V and J are TRBV5-1 and TRBJ1-2; 8 bases agree with TRBD1. The CDR3 has 14 residues. Germline trimming cut 1 base from V and 4 bases from J; bases unmatched to any gene: 3. Looked up from germline, CDR1 is SGHRS and CDR2 is YFSETQ. The CDR3 loop reads CASSLPGTGYGYTF. The DNA of the CDR3 is TGCGCCAGCAGCTTGCCCGGGACAGGCTATGGCTACACCTTC.

The V gene is TRBV19, the J gene TRBJ1-1; no definite D call. Trimming left V 3 bases short and J 7 bases short, with 15 bases between. Germline CDR1 is LNHDA and CDR2 is SQIVND (reference sequence). The CDR3 contains 14 residues. The CDR3 reads CASSIPTDLREAFF. DNA for the CDR3: TGTGCCAGTAGTATCCCCACGGACTTGCGTGAAGCTTTCTTT.

The rearrangement uses TRBV10-3 and TRBJ2-1, with D tentatively TRBD2 (5 bases). The germline CDR1 and CDR2 sequences are ENHRY and SYGVKD. The CDR3 consists of 14 residues. V lost 4 bases to trimming and J lost 0 bases, with 7 bases between them. CDR3 amino acids: CAISGRLSYNEQFF. In nucleotides, the CDR3 is TGTGCCATCAGTGGGAGGCTCTCCTACAATGAGCAGTTCTTC.

There are a few counts of this clone. This rearrangement joins TRBV6-1 to TRBJ1-5; D unclear. The CDR3 runs to 14 residues. V was shortened by 4 bases and J by 4 bases, with 11 bases between the two germline ends. CDR1 and CDR2 (germline): MNHNS, SASEGT. This CDR3 reads CASSALPNNQPQHF. CDR3 bases: TGTGCCAGCAGTGCCCTCCCCAATAATCAGCCCCAGCATTTT.

V is TRBV7-8 and J is TRBJ1-1; 10 positions agree with TRBD1. Germline V gene sequence: CDR1 SGHVS, CDR2 FQNEAQ. Losses at the gene ends were 5 bases for V and 1 base for J; bases not matched to a gene: 7. The CDR3 has 16 amino acids. In nucleotides, the CDR3 is TGTGCCAGCAGCCCTAGACAGGGGGCGGGGAACACTGAAGCTTTCTTT. It codes for CASSPRQGAGNTEAFF.

The V and J genes are TRBV6-6 and TRBJ1-6; D is perhaps TRBD1 (5 bases). With 2 bases removed from V and 9 bases from J, the gap between germline ends came to 17 bases. Germline V gene sequence: CDR1 MNHNY, CDR2 SVGAGI (reference sequence). This CDR3 has 16 amino acids. CDR3 protein: CASSYPRGGVASPLHF. The CDR3 DNA reads as TGTGCCAGCAGTTACCCTCGAGGAGGGGTTGCTTCACCCCTCCACTTT.

This chain links TRBV7-6 with TRBJ1-4; perhaps TRBD1 as D (5 bases). CDR3 size: 14 residues. The V end was cut by 1 base, the J end by 2 bases, with 5 bases between. The germline CDR1 and CDR2 sequences are SGHVS and FNYEAQ. The CDR3 DNA reads as TGTGCCAGCAGCTTAGGGGGCACTAATGAAAAACTGTTTTTT. Its protein is CASSLGGTNEKLFF.

The chain links TRBV7-8 to TRBJ2-3, with 10 positions matching TRBD1. The ends lost 5 bases at V and 3 bases at J; junction bases unmatched: 5. Looked up from germline, CDR1 is SGHVS and CDR2 is FQNEAQ. This CDR3 is 15 amino acids long. The CDR3 loop reads CASSRGQGGTDTQYF. DNA of the CDR3: TGTGCCAGCAGCCGAGGACAGGGGGGGACAGATACGCAGTATTTT.

This chain uses TRBV6-5 with TRBJ1-1, with D maybe TRBD1 (5 bases). Germline lookup yields CDR1 MNHEY and CDR2 SVGAGI. The CDR3 is made up of 12 amino acids. V dropped 8 bases and J dropped 4 bases, with 11 bases sitting between them. The CDR3 loop reads CASYGGTTEAFF. In DNA, the CDR3 is TGTGCCAGCTATGGGGGGACCACTGAAGCTTTCTTT.

This sequence joins TRBV19 and TRBJ2-3; D possibly matches TRBD1 or TRBD2 (6 bases each). With 5 bases removed from V and 4 bases from J, the gap between germline ends came to 13 bases. CDR3 length: 14 residues. Per germline, CDR1 LNHDA and CDR2 SQIVND (reference sequence). In DNA form, the CDR3 reads TGTGCCAGTAGTTTGGTAGGGGGGTCAGATACGCAGTATTTT. This gives the protein CASSLVGGSDTQYF.

The chain joins TRBV30 to TRBJ1-1; 7 bases agree with TRBD1. From germline, CDR1 is GTSNPN and CDR2 SVGIG (reference sequence). V lost 4 bases and J lost 6; bases outside the gene matches: 11. The CDR3 spans 14 residues. In DNA form, the CDR3 reads TGTGCCTGGAAGGTAGGGAGGGGGCGGTCTGAAGCTTTCTTT. Translation: CAWKVGRGRSEAFF.

The J gene is TRBJ2-3, the V gene TRBV19; D is ambiguous. Germline CDR1 reads LNHDA; CDR2 reads SQIVND (reference sequence). CDR3 length: 15 amino acids. Trimming removed 9 bases at V and 2 bases at J, with 18 bases between. The CDR3 DNA is TGTGCCAGCCTCCCGACTTGGCATTCCACAGATACGCAGTATTTT. Translating it yields CASLPTWHSTDTQYF.

The V gene is TRBV6-4, the J gene TRBJ1-1; TRBD1 aligns across 9 bases. The CDR3 extends over 13 amino acids. The V gene's germline CDR1 is MRHNA and CDR2 SNTAGT. Trimming cost V 5 bases and J 5 bases; bases outside gene matches: 3. The CDR3 spells CASSRDRATEAFF. The DNA for the CDR3 is TGTGCCAGCAGTCGGGACAGGGCAACTGAAGCTTTCTTT.

The V call is TRBV10-3, the J call TRBJ1-1, with D unclear. This CDR3 is built from 13 residues. V was pared by 4 bases and J by 1 base, with 7 bases between. Germline V gives CDR1 ENHRY, CDR2 SYGVKD. The CDR3 sequence: CAISGGGNTEAFF. The CDR3 DNA sequence: TGTGCCATCAGTGGTGGAGGGAACACTGAAGCTTTCTTT.

This chain joins TRBV27 and TRBJ1-2, with 8 bases that match TRBD1. V lost 5 bases and J lost 3; bases outside the gene matches: 5. Germline assignment: CDR1 MNHEY and CDR2 SMNVEV (reference sequence). The CDR3 is 14 residues long. CDR3 residues: CASSPRDRYYGYTF. CDR3 DNA: TGTGCCAGCAGTCCTCGGGACAGGTACTATGGCTACACCTTC.

To note about this clone: Relative to the germline gene, one junction end is altered; a read error may explain this. The rearrangement joins TRBV2 to TRBJ2-7, with TRBD1 as a possible D gene (6 bases). This CDR3 region has 10 residues. Germline loops: CDR1 SNHLY, CDR2 FYNNEI. The CDR3 region is CAGRGNEQYF. The CDR3 bases are TGTGCCGGCAGGGGAAACGAGCAGTACTTC.

The chain employs TRBV28 and TRBJ1-6, with 8 bases that match TRBD1. This CDR3 region has 17 residues. V lost 1 base to trimming and J lost 6 bases; unmatched junction nucleotides: 8. CDR1 is MDHEN and CDR2 is SYDVKM in the germline V gene. The CDR3 nucleotides are TGTGCCAGCAGTTTATTAAGACAGGGGAGATCTAATTCACCCCTCCACTTT. Encoded protein: CASSLLRQGRSNSPLHF.